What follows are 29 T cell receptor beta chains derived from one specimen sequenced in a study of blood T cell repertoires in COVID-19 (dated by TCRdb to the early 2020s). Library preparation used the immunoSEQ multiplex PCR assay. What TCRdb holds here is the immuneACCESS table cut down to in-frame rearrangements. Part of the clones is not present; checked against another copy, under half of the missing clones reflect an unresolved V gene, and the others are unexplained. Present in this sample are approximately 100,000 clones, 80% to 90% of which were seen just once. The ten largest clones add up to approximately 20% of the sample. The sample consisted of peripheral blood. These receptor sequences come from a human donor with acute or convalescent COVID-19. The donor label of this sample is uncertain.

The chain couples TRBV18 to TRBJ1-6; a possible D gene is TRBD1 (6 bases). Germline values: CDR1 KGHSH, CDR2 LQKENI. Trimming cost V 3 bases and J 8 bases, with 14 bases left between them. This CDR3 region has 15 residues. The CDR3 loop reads CASSPQQGTDSPLHF. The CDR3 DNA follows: TGTGCCAGCTCACCGCAGCAGGGGACGGATTCACCCCTCCACTTT.

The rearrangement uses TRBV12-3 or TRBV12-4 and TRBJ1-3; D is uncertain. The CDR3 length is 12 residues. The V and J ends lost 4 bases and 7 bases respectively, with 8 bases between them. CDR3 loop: CASSSPGNTIYF. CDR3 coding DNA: TGTGCCAGCAGTTCTCCCGGGAACACCATATATTTT.

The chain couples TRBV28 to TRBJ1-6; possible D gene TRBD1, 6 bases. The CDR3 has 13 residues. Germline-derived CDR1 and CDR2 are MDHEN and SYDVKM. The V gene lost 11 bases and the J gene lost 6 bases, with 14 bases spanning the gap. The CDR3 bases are TGTGCCTCCCGACAGGCTATTAATTCACCCCTCCACTTT. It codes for CASRQAINSPLHF.

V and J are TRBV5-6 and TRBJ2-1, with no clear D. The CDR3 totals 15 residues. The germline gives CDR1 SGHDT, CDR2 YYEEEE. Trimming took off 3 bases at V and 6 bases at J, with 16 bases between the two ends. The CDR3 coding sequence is TGTGCCAGCAGCTCGTGGCAGGTGTGGATCAATGAGCAGTTCTTC. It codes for CASSSWQVWINEQFF. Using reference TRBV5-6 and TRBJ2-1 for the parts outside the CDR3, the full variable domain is DAGVTQSPTHLIKTRGQQVTLRCSPKSGHDTVSWYQQALGQGPQFIFQYYEEEERQRGNFPDRFSGHQFPNYSSELNVNALLLGDSALYLCASSSWQVWINEQFFGPGTRLTVL.

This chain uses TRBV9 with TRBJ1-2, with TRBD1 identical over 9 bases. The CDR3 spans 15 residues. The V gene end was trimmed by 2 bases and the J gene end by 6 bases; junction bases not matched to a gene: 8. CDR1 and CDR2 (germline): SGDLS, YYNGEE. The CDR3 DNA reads TGTGCCAGCAGCGTTCTCAAAACAGGGGGCGATGGCTACACCTTC. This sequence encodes CASSVLKTGGDGYTF. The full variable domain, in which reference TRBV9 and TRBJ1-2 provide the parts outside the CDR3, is DSGVTQTPKHLITATGQRVTLRCSPRSGDLSVYWYQQSLDQGLQFLIQYYNGEERAKGNILERFSAQQFPDLHSELNLSSLELGDSALYFCASSVLKTGGDGYTFGSGTRLTVV.

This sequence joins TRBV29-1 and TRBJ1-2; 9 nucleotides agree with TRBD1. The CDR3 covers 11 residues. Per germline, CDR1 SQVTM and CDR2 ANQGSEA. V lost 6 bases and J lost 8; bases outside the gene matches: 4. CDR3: CSVGDRGGYTF. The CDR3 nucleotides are TGCAGCGTGGGCGACAGGGGGGGCTACACCTTC.

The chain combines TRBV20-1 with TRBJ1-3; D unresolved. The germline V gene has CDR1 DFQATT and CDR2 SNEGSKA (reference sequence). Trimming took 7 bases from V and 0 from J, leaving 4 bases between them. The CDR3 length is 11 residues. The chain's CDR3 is CSGSSGNTIYF. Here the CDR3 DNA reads TGCAGTGGCAGCTCTGGAAACACCATATATTTT.

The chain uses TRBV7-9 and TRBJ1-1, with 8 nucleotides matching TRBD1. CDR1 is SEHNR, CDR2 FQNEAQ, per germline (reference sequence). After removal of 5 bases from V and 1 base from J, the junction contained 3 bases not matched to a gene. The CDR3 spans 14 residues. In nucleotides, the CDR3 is TGTGCCAGCAGCACCGGGACAGGGAACACTGAAGCTTTCTTT. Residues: CASSTGTGNTEAFF.

DNA of the CDR3: TGTGCCAGCTCACCGGGGGGAGGGGGACCTTACGAGCAGTACTTC. Translated, it gives CASSPGGGGPYEQYF. The J gene is TRBJ2-7, the V gene TRBV18, with D perhaps TRBD2 (7 bases). From germline, CDR1 is KGHSH and CDR2 LQKENI. The CDR3 spans 15 residues. Trimming shortened V by 3 bases and J by 4 bases, and 16 bases separated the two germline ends.

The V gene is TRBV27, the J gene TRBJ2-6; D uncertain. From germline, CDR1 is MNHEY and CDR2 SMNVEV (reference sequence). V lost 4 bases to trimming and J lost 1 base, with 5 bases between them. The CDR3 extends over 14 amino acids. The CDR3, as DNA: TGTGCCAGCAGTTCTAGGTCTGGGGCCAACGTCCTGACTTTC. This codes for CASSSRSGANVLTF.

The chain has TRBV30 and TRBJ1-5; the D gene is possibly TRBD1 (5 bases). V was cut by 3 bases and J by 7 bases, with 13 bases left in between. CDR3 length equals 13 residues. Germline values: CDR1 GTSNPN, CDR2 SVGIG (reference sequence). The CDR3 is CAWSPVGGQPQHF. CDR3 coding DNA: TGTGCCTGGAGCCCGGTGGGGGGGCAGCCCCAGCATTTT.

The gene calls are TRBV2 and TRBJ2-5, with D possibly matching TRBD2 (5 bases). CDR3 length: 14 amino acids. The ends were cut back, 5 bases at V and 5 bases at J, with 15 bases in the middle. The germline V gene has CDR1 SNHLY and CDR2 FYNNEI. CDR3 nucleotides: TGTGCCAGCAGTTCCCGGGAACAAGGGGAGACCCAGTACTTC. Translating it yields CASSSREQGETQYF.

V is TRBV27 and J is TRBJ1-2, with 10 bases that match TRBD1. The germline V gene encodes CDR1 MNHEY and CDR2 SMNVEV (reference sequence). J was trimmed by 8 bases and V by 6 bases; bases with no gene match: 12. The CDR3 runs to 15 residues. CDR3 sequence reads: CASRSTGGAALGYTF. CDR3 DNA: TGTGCCAGCAGATCGACAGGGGGCGCGGCGTTAGGCTACACCTTC.

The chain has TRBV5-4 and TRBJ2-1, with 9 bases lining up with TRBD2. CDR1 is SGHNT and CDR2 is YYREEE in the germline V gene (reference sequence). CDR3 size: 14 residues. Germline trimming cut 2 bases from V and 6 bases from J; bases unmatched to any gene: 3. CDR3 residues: CASSFGGGVNEQFF. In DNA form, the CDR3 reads TGTGCCAGCAGCTTCGGCGGGGGGGTCAATGAGCAGTTCTTC.

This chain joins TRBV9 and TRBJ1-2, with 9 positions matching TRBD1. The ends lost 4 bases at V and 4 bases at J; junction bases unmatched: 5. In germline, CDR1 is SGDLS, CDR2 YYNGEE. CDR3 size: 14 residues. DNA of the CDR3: TGTGCCAGCAGCACCGGGACAGGGAGCTATGGCTACACCTTC. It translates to CASSTGTGSYGYTF.

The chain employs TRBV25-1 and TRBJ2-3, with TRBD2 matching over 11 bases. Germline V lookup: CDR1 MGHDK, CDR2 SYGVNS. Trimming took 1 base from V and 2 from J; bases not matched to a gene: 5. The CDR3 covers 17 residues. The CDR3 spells CASSEWVAGGDTDTQYF. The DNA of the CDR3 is TGTGCCAGCAGTGAATGGGTAGCGGGAGGGGACACAGATACGCAGTATTTT.

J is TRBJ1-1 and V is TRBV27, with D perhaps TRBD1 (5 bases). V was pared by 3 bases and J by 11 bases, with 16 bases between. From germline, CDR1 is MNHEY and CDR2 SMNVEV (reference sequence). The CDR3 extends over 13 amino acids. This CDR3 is CASSFDAAGLAFF. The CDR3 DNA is TGTGCCAGCAGTTTTGACGCGGCAGGGTTGGCTTTCTTT.

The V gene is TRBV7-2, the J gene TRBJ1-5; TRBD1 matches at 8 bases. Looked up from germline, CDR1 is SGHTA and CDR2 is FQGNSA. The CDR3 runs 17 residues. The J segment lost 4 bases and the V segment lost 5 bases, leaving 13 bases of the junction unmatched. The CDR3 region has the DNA TGTGCCAGCAGCGCCAGTTACCAGGGGGCGGGTAATCAGCCCCAGCATTTT. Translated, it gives CASSASYQGAGNQPQHF. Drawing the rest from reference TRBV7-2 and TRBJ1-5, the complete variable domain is GAGVSQSPSNKVTEKGKDVELRCDPISGHTALYWYRQSLGQGLEFLIYFQGNSAPDKSGLPSDRFSAERTGGSVSTLTIQRTQQEDSAVYLCASSASYQGAGNQPQHFGDGTRLSIL.

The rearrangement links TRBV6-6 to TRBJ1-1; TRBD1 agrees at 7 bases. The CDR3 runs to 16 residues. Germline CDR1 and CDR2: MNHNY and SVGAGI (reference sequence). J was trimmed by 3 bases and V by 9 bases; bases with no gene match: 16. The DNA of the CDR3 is TGTGCCAGAGGGGAAGACAGGGAAAGTATCGACACTGAAGCTTTCTTT. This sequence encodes CARGEDRESIDTEAFF.

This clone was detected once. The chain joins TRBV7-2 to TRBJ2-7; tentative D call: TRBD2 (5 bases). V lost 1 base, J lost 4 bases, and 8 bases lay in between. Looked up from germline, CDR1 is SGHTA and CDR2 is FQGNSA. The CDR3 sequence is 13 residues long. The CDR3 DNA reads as TGTGCCAGCAGCTTAGATAGCGATTACGAGCAGTACTTC. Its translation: CASSLDSDYEQYF. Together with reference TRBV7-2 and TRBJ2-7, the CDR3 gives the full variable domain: GAGVSQSPSNKVTEKGKDVELRCDPISGHTALYWYRQSLGQGLEFLIYFQGNSAPDKSGLPSDRFSAERTGGSVSTLTIQRTQQEDSAVYLCASSLDSDYEQYFGPGTRLTVT.

CDR3 sequence reads: CASTKLYGGEGELFF. DNA of the CDR3: TGTGCCAGCACCAAACTTTACGGAGGGGAAGGGGAGCTGTTTTTT. The chain is built from TRBV6-6 and TRBJ2-2; a weak D match, TRBD2 (6 bases). Trimming stripped 7 bases from V and 8 bases from J, with 20 bases between. The CDR3 loop spans 15 amino acids. Germline lookup yields CDR1 MNHNY and CDR2 SVGAGI (reference sequence).

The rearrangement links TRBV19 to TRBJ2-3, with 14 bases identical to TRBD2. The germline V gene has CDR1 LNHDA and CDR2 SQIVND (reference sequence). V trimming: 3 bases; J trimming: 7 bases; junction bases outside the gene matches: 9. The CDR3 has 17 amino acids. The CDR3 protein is CASSIIRLAGGPHTQYF. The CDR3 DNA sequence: TGTGCCAGTAGTATTATCAGACTAGCGGGAGGGCCACATACGCAGTATTTT.

CDR3 region: CASSETGGRTEAFF. For the CDR3, the DNA is TGTGCCAGCAGTGAGACAGGGGGCCGGACTGAAGCTTTCTTT. The genes are TRBV6-1 and TRBJ1-1; 10 bases are a match to TRBD1. The CDR3 totals 14 residues. In germline, CDR1 is MNHNS, CDR2 SASEGT. Trimming at V came to 3 bases and at J to 5 bases, leaving 3 bases not matched to a gene.

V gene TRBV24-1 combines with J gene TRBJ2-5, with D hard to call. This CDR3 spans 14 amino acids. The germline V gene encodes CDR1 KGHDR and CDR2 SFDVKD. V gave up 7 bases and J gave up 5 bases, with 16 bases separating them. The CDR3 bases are TGTGCCACCAGCCCGACTGGATCACCGGAGACCCAGTACTTC. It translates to CATSPTGSPETQYF.

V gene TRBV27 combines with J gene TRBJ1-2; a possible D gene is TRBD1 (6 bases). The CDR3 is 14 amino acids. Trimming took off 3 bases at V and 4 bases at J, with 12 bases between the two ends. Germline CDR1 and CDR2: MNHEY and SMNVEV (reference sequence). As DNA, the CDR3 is TGTGCCAGCAGTTTGACTGGACAGAGCTATGGCTACACCTTC. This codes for CASSLTGQSYGYTF.

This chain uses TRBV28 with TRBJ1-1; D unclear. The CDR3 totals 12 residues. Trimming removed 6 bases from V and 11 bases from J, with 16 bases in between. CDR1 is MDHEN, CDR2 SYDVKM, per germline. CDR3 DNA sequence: TGTGCCAGCAGAGGAGCCGGAGAGAGGGCTTTCTTT. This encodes CASRGAGERAFF.

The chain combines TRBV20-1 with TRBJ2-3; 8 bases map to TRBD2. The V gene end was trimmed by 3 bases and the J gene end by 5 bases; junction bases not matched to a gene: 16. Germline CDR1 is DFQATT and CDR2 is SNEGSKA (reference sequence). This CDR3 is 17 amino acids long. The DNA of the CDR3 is TGCAGTGCTAGTGGTAGTCGGGGACTAGGGGAAGGAGATACGCAGTATTTT. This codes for CSASGSRGLGEGDTQYF.

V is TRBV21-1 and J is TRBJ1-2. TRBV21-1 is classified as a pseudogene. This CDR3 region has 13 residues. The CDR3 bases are TGTGCCAGCAGCAAAAAAGGAGGGGTTGGCTACACCTTC. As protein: CASSKKGGVGYTF.

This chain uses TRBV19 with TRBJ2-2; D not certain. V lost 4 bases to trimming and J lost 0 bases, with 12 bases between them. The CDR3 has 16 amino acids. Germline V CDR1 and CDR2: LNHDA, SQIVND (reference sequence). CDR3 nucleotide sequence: TGTGCCAGTAGTAGACACATCAGAGCGAACACCGGGGAGCTGTTTTTT. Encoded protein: CASSRHIRANTGELFF.